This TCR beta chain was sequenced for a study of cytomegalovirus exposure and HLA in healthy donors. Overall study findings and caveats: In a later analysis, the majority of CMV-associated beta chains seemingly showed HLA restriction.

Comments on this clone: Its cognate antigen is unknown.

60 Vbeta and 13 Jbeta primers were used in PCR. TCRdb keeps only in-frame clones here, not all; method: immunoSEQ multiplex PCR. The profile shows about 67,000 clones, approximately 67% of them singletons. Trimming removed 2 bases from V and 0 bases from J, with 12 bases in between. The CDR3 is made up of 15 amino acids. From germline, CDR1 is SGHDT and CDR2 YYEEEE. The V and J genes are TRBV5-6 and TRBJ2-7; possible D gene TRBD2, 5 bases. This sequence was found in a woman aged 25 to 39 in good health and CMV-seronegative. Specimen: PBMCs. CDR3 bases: TGTGCCAGCAGCTTAACCCCGGGGTACTCCTACGAGCAGTACTTC. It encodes CASSLTPGYSYEQYF.